A selection of T cell receptor beta chains follows, all from one sample in a study of shared clonotypes between healthy human individuals. Using immunoSEQ multiplex PCR, the repertoire was profiled, and TCRdb retains in-frame clones only, with some absent. The sample lists 400,000 to 550,000 clones, approximately 79% seen once, with 9.5% to 15% in the top ten. Sample: PBMCs. The receptors here all came from a woman aged 40 to 50 in good health. Some clones in this sample may be carry-over from other donors' samples. The CDR3 runs from the conserved cysteine through the conserved F or W. Each record gives: CDR3 protein, V gene.

CASSLEWNTGELFF TRBV11-2
CASSEVRQPQHF TRBV2
CASSQTDTQYF TRBV7-2
CASSPRFTVNEQFF TRBV27
CASRYGGGKNGYTF TRBV6-5
CASSEQPSRRETQYF TRBV6-1
CASSTPGLAGYEQYF TRBV19
CASSPQGDRRLEQYF TRBV18
CASSQHPGQGPGDTQYF TRBV14
CASSLGPGGPGEQYF TRBV5-1
CASSLDRVGANVLTF TRBV7-3
CASRTGGEETQYF TRBV6-5
CASSGGQGPTDTQYF TRBV6-1
CASSRDRVNEKLFF TRBV19
CASSLWENTEAFF TRBV7-3
CASSLAQGRLAGELFF TRBV7-8
CATSRDGSGYQPQHF TRBV15
CASSEAGGGDEKLFF TRBV6-1